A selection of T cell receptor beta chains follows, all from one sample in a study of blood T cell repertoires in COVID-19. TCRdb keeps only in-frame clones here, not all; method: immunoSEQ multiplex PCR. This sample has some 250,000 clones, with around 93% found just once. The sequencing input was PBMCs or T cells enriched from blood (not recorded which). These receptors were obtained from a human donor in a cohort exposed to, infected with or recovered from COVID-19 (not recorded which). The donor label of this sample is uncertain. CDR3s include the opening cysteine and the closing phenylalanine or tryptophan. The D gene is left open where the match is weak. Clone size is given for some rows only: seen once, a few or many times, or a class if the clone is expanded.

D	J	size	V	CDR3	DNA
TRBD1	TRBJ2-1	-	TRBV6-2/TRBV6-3	CASSTGGLGILNEQFF	TGTGCCAGCAGTACAGGGGGCTTGGGTATTTTAAATGAGCAGTTCTTC
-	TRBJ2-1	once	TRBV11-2	CASSFGLKHIEQFF	TGTGCCAGCAGCTTTGGGCTTAAGCACATTGAGCAGTTCTTC
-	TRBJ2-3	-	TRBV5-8	CASSSHTDTQYF	TGTGCCAGCAGCTCCCACACAGATACGCAGTATTTT
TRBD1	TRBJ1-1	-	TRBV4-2	CASSPQGARGAFF	TGTGCCAGCAGCCCTCAGGGGGCCCGGGGAGCTTTCTTT
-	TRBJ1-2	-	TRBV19	CASSIKRRDYGYTF	TGTGCCAGTAGTATTAAGCGCCGGGACTATGGCTACACCTTC
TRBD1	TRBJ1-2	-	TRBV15	CATSRVDRDNYGYTF	TGTGCCACCAGCAGAGTTGACAGGGATAACTATGGCTACACCTTC
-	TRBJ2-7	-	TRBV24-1	CATASGASYEQYF	TGTGCCACCGCATCAGGGGCCTCCTACGAGCAGTACTTC
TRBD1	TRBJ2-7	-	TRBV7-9	CASSRRDRVYEQYF	TGTGCCAGCAGCCGCCGGGACAGGGTGTACGAGCAGTACTTC
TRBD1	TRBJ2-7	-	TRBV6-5	CASTPETGGSYEQYF	TGTGCCAGCACCCCCGAGACAGGGGGGTCCTACGAGCAGTACTTC
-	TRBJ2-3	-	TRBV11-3	CASSETSGGTQYF	TGTGCCAGCAGCGAGACCTCCGGAGGTACGCAGTATTTT
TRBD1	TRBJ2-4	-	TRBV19	CASRGQIHRKNIQYF	TGTGCCAGTAGGGGACAGATACACAGGAAAAACATTCAGTACTTC
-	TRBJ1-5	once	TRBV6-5	CASSYSRAAEWPQHF	TGTGCCAGCAGTTACTCGAGGGCGGCGGAGTGGCCCCAGCATTTT
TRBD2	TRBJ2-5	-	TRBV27	CASSIRTSGGLQETQYF	TGTGCCAGCAGTATCCGGACTAGCGGGGGCCTCCAAGAGACCCAGTACTTC
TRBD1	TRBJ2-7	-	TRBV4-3	CASSRGTGGYEQYF	TGCGCCAGCAGCCGAGGGACAGGAGGTTACGAGCAGTACTTC
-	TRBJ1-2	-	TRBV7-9	CASSVDQGQDGYTF	TGTGCCAGCAGCGTCGACCAGGGTCAAGATGGCTACACCTTC
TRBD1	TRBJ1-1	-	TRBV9	CASSVLTGNPRTEAFF	TGTGCCAGCAGCGTATTGACAGGGAACCCGAGGACTGAAGCTTTCTTT
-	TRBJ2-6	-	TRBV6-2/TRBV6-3	CASSAGGLLSGANVLTF	TGTGCCAGCAGCGCCGGGGGGCTCCTCTCTGGGGCCAACGTCCTGACTTTC
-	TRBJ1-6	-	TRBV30	CAWSVWGGLSPLHF	TGTGCCTGGAGTGTATGGGGGGGCCTCTCACCCCTCCACTTT
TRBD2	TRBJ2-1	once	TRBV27	CASSYVAGGINEQFF	TGTGCCAGCAGTTACGTAGCGGGGGGTATCAATGAGCAGTTCTTC
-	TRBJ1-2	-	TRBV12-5	CASGLGRGGYGYTF	TGTGCTAGTGGTTTGGGTCGAGGAGGCTATGGCTACACCTTC
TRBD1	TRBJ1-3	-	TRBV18	CASSPTLGQVYSGNTIYF	TGTGCCAGCTCACCAACCTTGGGACAGGTCTACTCTGGAAACACCATATATTTT
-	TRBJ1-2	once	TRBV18	CASSPSRDYGYTF	TGTGCCAGCTCACCAAGTCGCGACTATGGCTACACCTTC
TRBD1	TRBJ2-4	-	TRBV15	CATSRDRVNIQYF	TGTGCCACCAGCCGGGACAGGGTAAACATTCAGTACTTC
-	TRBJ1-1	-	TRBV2	CASSDRDGTEAFF	TGTGCCAGCAGTGACAGGGATGGCACTGAAGCTTTCTTT
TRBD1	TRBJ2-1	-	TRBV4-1	CASSWPGQGSNEQFF	TGCGCCAGCAGCTGGCCGGGACAGGGGTCAAATGAGCAGTTCTTC
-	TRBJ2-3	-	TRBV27	CASSYGVQDTQYF	TGTGCCAGCAGTTATGGAGTCCAAGATACGCAGTATTTT
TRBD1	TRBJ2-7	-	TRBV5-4	CASSDLDRDGPYEQYF	TGTGCCAGCAGCGATTTGGACAGGGACGGCCCCTACGAGCAGTACTTC
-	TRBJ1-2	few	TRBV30	CAWSVSSPPSGYTF	TGTGCCTGGAGTGTTAGTAGCCCACCGAGCGGCTACACCTTC
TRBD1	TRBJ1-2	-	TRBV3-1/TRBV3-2	CASSRLGQGGYGYTF	TGTGCCAGCAGCCGCCTAGGACAGGGGGGCTATGGCTACACCTTC
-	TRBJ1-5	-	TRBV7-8	CASHPSRVQGNQPQHF	TGTGCCAGCCATCCGAGCAGGGTCCAGGGGAATCAGCCCCAGCATTTT
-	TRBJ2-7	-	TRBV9	CASSVGAGLMFEQYF	TGTGCCAGCAGCGTAGGTGCGGGCCTTATGTTCGAGCAGTACTTC
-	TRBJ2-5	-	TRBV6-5	CATSPAYQETQYF	TGTGCCACCTCCCCAGCGTACCAAGAGACCCAGTACTTC
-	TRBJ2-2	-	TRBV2	CASSVGGNGAGELFF	TGTGCCAGCAGTGTTGGAGGGAACGGCGCCGGGGAGCTGTTTTTT
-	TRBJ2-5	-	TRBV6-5	CASSPDRNQETQYF	TGTGCCAGCAGTCCAGACAGAAACCAAGAGACCCAGTACTTC
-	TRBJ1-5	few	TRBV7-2	CASSETSDQPQHF	TGTGCCAGCAGCGAGACATCGGATCAGCCCCAGCATTTT
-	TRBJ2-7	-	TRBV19	CASSIGGNSYEQYF	TGTGCCAGTAGTATTGGCGGGAACTCCTACGAGCAGTACTTC
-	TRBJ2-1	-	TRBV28	CASSGAGGVNEQFF	TGTGCCAGCAGTGGGGCCGGGGGTGTAAATGAGCAGTTCTTC
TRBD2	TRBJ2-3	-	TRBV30	CAWSKRGLTHTQYF	TGTGCCTGGAGTAAACGGGGACTAACTCATACGCAGTATTTT
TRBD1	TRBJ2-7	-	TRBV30	CAWSVDRGHEQYF	TGTGCCTGGAGTGTAGACAGGGGCCACGAGCAGTACTTC
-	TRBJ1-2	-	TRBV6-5	CASRPDIANYGYTF	TGTGCCAGCAGGCCCGACATAGCTAACTATGGCTACACCTTC
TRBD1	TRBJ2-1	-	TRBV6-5	CASSYSNRGPYNEQFF	TGTGCCAGCAGTTACTCGAACAGGGGCCCCTACAATGAGCAGTTCTTC
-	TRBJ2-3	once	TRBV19	CASSIKVSRPSTDTQYF	TGTGCCAGTAGTATTAAGGTTTCGCGGCCTAGCACAGATACGCAGTATTTT
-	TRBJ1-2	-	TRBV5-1	CASSLGAGDYGYTF	TGCGCCAGCAGCTTAGGCGCCGGGGACTATGGCTACACCTTC
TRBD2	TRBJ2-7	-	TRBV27	CASRSSSGGNLGEQYF	TGTGCCAGCAGATCTTCTAGCGGGGGGAACTTAGGAGAGCAGTACTTC
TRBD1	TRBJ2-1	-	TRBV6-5	CASTRDRGYNEQFF	TGTGCCAGCACCAGGGACAGGGGGTATAATGAGCAGTTCTTC
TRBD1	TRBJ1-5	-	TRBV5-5	CASSRDSNQPQHF	TGTGCCAGCAGCCGGGACAGTAATCAGCCCCAGCATTTT
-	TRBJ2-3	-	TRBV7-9	CASSLDSDTQYF	TGTGCCAGCAGCTTAGACTCCGATACGCAGTATTTT
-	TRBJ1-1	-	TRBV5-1	CASSPAREGNTEAFF	TGCGCCAGCAGCCCCGCCCGGGAGGGGAACACTGAAGCTTTCTTT
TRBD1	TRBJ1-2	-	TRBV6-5	CASSYGQGGYGYTF	TGTGCCAGCAGTTACGGGCAGGGGGGATATGGCTACACCTTC
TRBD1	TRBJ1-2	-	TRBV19	CASRGRTGNYGYTF	TGTGCCAGTAGGGGAAGGACAGGCAACTATGGCTACACCTTC
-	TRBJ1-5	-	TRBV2	CASSELVSNQPQHF	TGTGCCAGCAGTGAACTTGTTAGCAATCAGCCCCAGCATTTT
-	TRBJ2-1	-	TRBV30	CAWSSLWNEQFF	TGTGCCTGGAGTTCACTGTGGAATGAGCAGTTCTTC
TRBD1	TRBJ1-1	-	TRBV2	CASSEDRVLIEAFF	TGTGCCAGCAGTGAGGACAGGGTATTGATTGAAGCTTTCTTT
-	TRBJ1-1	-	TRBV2	CASSVADRVINTEAFF	TGTGCCAGCAGTGTGGCGGACAGAGTAATAAACACTGAAGCTTTCTTT
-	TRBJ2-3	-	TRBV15	CATGPGIEGASTDTQYF	TGTGCCACAGGCCCGGGCATCGAGGGAGCTAGCACAGATACGCAGTATTTT
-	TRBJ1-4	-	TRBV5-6	CASSPGTSLEKLFF	TGTGCCAGCAGCCCCGGGACAAGTCTGGAAAAACTGTTTTTT
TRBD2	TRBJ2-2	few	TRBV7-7	CASSPRTSVDAGELFF	TGTGCCAGCAGCCCCAGGACTAGTGTAGACGCCGGGGAGCTGTTTTTT
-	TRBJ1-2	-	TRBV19	CASIFPGTIDGYTF	TGTGCCAGTATTTTCCCCGGGACAATTGATGGCTACACCTTC
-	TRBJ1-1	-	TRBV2	CASVGPKGRGAEAFF	TGTGCCAGCGTCGGGCCGAAGGGGCGAGGCGCTGAAGCTTTCTTT
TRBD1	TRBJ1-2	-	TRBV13	CASSPRDSLQYGYTF	TGTGCCAGCAGCCCCAGGGACAGCCTTCAATATGGCTACACCTTC